Sequencing of this T cell receptor beta chain was carried out in a study of T cell responses to AZD1222 COVID-19 vaccine. CDR1 is MNHEY, CDR2 SVGAGI, per germline. With 10 bases removed from V and 0 bases from J, the gap between germline ends came to 17 bases. CDR3 length: 15 residues. The assay was immunoSEQ multiplex PCR, and TCRdb's table has in-frame clones only and misses some. The data show 100,000 to 120,000 clones, less than 95% seen once. This receptor was taken from an adult in good health. Sequenced material: peripheral blood, taken on day 0 of AZD1222 vaccination. V gene TRBV6-5 combines with J gene TRBJ2-3; D gene uncertain. The CDR3 here is CATPGSPSSTDTQYF. CDR3 bases: TGTGCCACTCCTGGATCACCCTCCAGCACAGATACGCAGTATTTT.